These 30 T cell receptor beta chains share one sample of origin, sequenced in a study of T cells in Graves' hyperthyroidism and ophthalmopathy. TCR beta CDR3 region amplification was performed from RNA transcripts. A first-round RT-PCR of the TCR CDR3 used the HTBI primer set. TCRdb independently ran MiXCR on the multiplex PCR reads; one entry per CDR3 protein. The data show about 840,000 distinct CDR3 sequences, 38% seen once. Input material: blood. The receptors were sampled from a man aged 18 to 29 with Graves' hyperthyroidism.

The rearrangement uses TRBV24-1 and TRBJ2-7; tentatively, D is TRBD2 (5 bases). The end of the DNA fits TRBJ2-1 better, so the J call may be wrong. Germline CDR1 KGHDR, CDR2 SFDVKD. The CDR3 is 9 residues long. CDR3 protein: CATEREQFF. The CDR3 bases are TGTGCCACCGAGCGGGAGCAGTTCTTC.

This clonotype was seen ten or more times. At one end, the junction sequence differs from germline, possibly due to a read error. V and J are TRBV7-7 and TRBJ1-1; D ambiguous. Per the germline V gene, CDR1 is SSHAT and CDR2 is FNYEAQ (reference sequence). The CDR3 runs to 12 residues. The DNA of the CDR3 is TGTGCTAGCAGACGCCCAACCACTGAAGCTTTCTTT. Translating it yields CASRRPTTEAFF.

This clonotype was counted a single time. Compared with germline, one end of the junction differs, possibly owing to a read error. The chain has TRBV29-1 and TRBJ2-5, with TRBD1 identical over 7 bases. The CDR3 contains 13 residues. Germline V CDR1 and CDR2: SQVTM, ANQGSEA. CDR3 DNA: TGCAGCGTTGATTGGGACAGCCAAGAGGCCCAGCACTTC. Translating it yields CSVDWDSQEAQHF.

V gene TRBV11-2 combines with J gene TRBJ2-1; D unclear. Trimming removed 2 bases from V and 4 bases from J, with 6 bases in between. The CDR3 has 13 amino acids. Germline lookup yields CDR1 SGHAT and CDR2 FQNNGV. The CDR3 bases are TGTGCCAGCAGCTTATCAACGTACAATGAGCAGTTCTTC. Its translation is CASSLSTYNEQFF.

The chain joins TRBV6-5 to TRBJ2-7; D unclear. Germline loops: CDR1 MNHEY, CDR2 SVGAGI. The V gene lost 7 bases and the J gene lost 6 bases, with 16 bases spanning the gap. The CDR3 runs to 13 residues. The CDR3 protein is CASTLNGVSEQYF. CDR3 bases: TGTGCCAGCACTTTAAATGGGGTCTCCGAGCAGTACTTC.

In DNA form, the CDR3 reads TGTGCCAGCAGCCTCCTAGATGGGGACACTGAAGCTTTCTTT. This encodes CASSLLDGDTEAFF. The chain combines TRBV7-6 with TRBJ1-1; D uncertain. The CDR3 is made up of 14 amino acids. CDR1 and CDR2 (germline): SGHVS, FNYEAQ. V was pared by 5 bases and J by 3 bases, with 13 bases between. Filled out from reference TRBV7-6 and TRBJ1-1, the complete variable domain reads GAGVSQSPRYKVTKRGQDVALRCDPISGHVSLYWYRQALGQGPEFLTYFNYEAQQDKSGLPNDRFSAERPEGSISTLTIQRTEQRDSAMYRCASSLLDGDTEAFFGQGTRLTVV.

The gene calls are TRBV24-1 and TRBJ2-7; the match to TRBD2 covers 10 bases. Germline V lookup: CDR1 KGHDR, CDR2 SFDVKD. The CDR3 sequence is 16 residues long. V dropped 1 base and J dropped 2; count of bases not matched to a gene: 4. The CDR3 sequence is CATSDFSGGPPYEQYF. For the CDR3, the DNA is TGTGCCACCAGTGATTTTAGCGGGGGGCCCCCCTACGAGCAGTACTTC.

This clonotype was seen many times. CDR3 loop: CASSMRGTEAFF. DNA for the CDR3: TGTGCCAGTAGTATGCGAGGCACTGAAGCTTTCTTT. The rearrangement uses TRBV19 and TRBJ1-1; D is ambiguous. The CDR3 length is 12 residues. From germline, CDR1 is LNHDA and CDR2 SQIVND (reference sequence). V dropped 3 bases and J dropped 4 bases, with 6 bases sitting between them.

This clonotype occurred many times. V gene TRBV2 combines with J gene TRBJ2-7; D possibly corresponds to TRBD2 (5 bases). Germline lookup yields CDR1 SNHLY and CDR2 FYNNEI. The V gene lost 10 bases and the J gene lost 2 bases, with 12 bases spanning the gap. The CDR3 consists of 12 residues. The CDR3 nucleotides are TGTGCCACCCTCGGGGAAACCTACGAGCAGTACTTC. Its translation is CATLGETYEQYF.

This clonotype has at least ten counts. The genes are TRBV11-3 and TRBJ2-6, with TRBD1 identical over 8 bases. This CDR3 spans 17 amino acids. V shed 4 bases, J shed 3 bases, and the junction held 8 bases outside the gene matches. Germline CDR1 is SGHNT and CDR2 is YENEEA. The CDR3 region is CASSSYQGALGANVLTF. CDR3 nucleotides: TGTGCCAGCAGCTCATACCAGGGGGCGCTTGGGGCCAACGTCCTGACTTTC.

This chain joins TRBV10-3 and TRBJ2-7; 7 bases agree with TRBD2. Germline CDR1 ENHRY, CDR2 SYGVKD. J gave up 3 bases and V 10 bases, and 12 bases lay outside the gene matches. The CDR3 spans 14 residues. CDR3 nucleotides: TGTGCCAGCAGCCCACACTGGGGGGGCTACGAGCAGTACTTC. Residues: CASSPHWGGYEQYF.

The rearrangement links TRBV29-1 to TRBJ1-1; D remains ambiguous. Looked up from germline, CDR1 is SQVTM and CDR2 is ANQGSEA. V shed 8 bases and J shed 1 base, with 11 bases lying between them. CDR3 size: 12 residues. CDR3 loop: CSFGEGNTEAFF. DNA for the CDR3: TGCAGCTTCGGGGAGGGGAACACTGAAGCTTTCTTT. Full variable domain (rest looked up from reference TRBV29-1 and TRBJ1-1): SAVISQKPSRDICQRGTSLTIQCQVDSQVTMMFWYRQQPGQSLTLIATANQGSEATYESGFVIDKFPISRPNLTFSTLTVSNMSPEDSSIYLCSFGEGNTEAFFGQGTRLTVV.

The chain joins TRBV7-9 to TRBJ1-4; D perhaps matches TRBD1 (6 bases). CDR1 and CDR2 (germline): SEHNR, FQNEAQ (reference sequence). The CDR3 contains 14 residues. V lost 6 bases and J 8 bases, leaving 16 bases between the germline ends. The CDR3 reads CASSPRGLTEKLFF. The DNA of the CDR3 is TGTGCCAGCAGTCCCCGGGGGCTGACAGAAAAACTGTTTTTT.

The CDR3 is CASSQKPGEMVYEQYF. The CDR3 DNA reads as TGTGCCAGCAGCCAAAAGCCCGGGGAAATGGTCTACGAGCAGTACTTC. This sequence joins TRBV7-8 and TRBJ2-7; perhaps TRBD2 as D (5 bases). V was cut by 5 bases and J by 3 bases, with 20 bases left in between. CDR3 length equals 16 residues. From germline, CDR1 is SGHVS and CDR2 FQNEAQ.

This clonotype occurred a few times. For the CDR3, the DNA is TGTGCCAGCAGGGAGGGGACGGCCTACGAGCAGTACTTC. Translation gives CASREGTAYEQYF. The V call is TRBV28, the J call TRBJ2-7, with D possibly being TRBD2 (6 bases). V dropped 6 bases and J dropped 2 bases, with 11 bases sitting between them. Germline V gives CDR1 MDHEN, CDR2 SYDVKM. The CDR3 is 13 residues long.

This clonotype has at least ten counts. The chain carries TRBV19 and TRBJ1-1, with no clear D. The germline gives CDR1 LNHDA, CDR2 SQIVND (reference sequence). The CDR3 totals 13 residues. With 5 bases removed from V and 6 bases from J, the gap between germline ends came to 13 bases. CDR3 coding DNA: TGTGCCAGTAGTCGGGTCGGAGGATCTGAAGCTTTCTTT. As protein: CASSRVGGSEAFF. Drawing the rest from reference TRBV19 and TRBJ1-1, the complete variable domain is DGGITQSPKYLFRKEGQNVTLSCEQNLNHDAMYWYRQDPGQGLRLIYYSQIVNDFQKGDIAEGYSVSREKKESFPLTVTSAQKNPTAFYLCASSRVGGSEAFFGQGTRLTVV.

There are many counts of this clonotype. This chain connects TRBV15 to TRBJ2-5, with D possibly TRBD2 on 5 matching bases. With 8 bases removed from V and 5 bases from J, the gap between germline ends came to 9 bases. CDR3 length: 11 residues. Germline V gene sequence: CDR1 LNHNV, CDR2 YYDKDF (reference sequence). Written as DNA, the CDR3 is TGTGCCACCCCCCGGGATGAGACCCAGTACTTC. Translated: CATPRDETQYF.

This clonotype was counted ten times or more. The chain employs TRBV15 and TRBJ1-6, with D maybe TRBD1 (5 bases). Germline V lookup: CDR1 LNHNV, CDR2 YYDKDF (reference sequence). V lost 3 bases and J 10 bases, leaving 13 bases between the germline ends. There are 14 residues in the CDR3. CDR3 DNA: TGTGCCACCAGCAGTGCCCCAGGGAACTCACCCCTCCACTTT. Translated, it gives CATSSAPGNSPLHF.

The J gene is TRBJ2-7, the V gene TRBV29-1; 7 positions agree with TRBD1. The length of the CDR3 is 13 residues. After removal of 8 bases from V and 0 bases from J, the junction contained 7 bases not matched to a gene. Germline V gene data show CDR1 as SQVTM and CDR2 as ANQGSEA. The DNA of the CDR3 is TGCAGCCCCCGACAGGGCGACTCCTACGAGCAGTACTTC. Its translation is CSPRQGDSYEQYF.

This clonotype has a single count. The rearrangement links TRBV10-3 to TRBJ2-7; D not resolved. With 6 bases removed from V and 0 bases from J, the gap between germline ends came to 15 bases. Germline CDR1 and CDR2: ENHRY and SYGVKD. This CDR3 spans 15 amino acids. CDR3 DNA: TGTGCCATCAGCAGCGTCACGGCCCTCTCCTACGAGCAGTACTTC. It is translated as CAISSVTALSYEQYF.

This chain uses TRBV2 with TRBJ2-2, with TRBD1 identical over 9 bases. The ends lost 4 bases at V and 1 base at J; junction bases unmatched: 7. This CDR3 spans 17 amino acids. Germline CDR1 is SNHLY and CDR2 is FYNNEI. CDR3 coding DNA: TGTGCCAGCAGTGCAACAGGGGGACAGGGGAACACCGGGGAGCTGTTTTTT. This translates into CASSATGGQGNTGELFF.

This clonotype was seen repeatedly, ten times or more. The rearrangement uses TRBV12-3 or TRBV12-4 and TRBJ1-4, with D possibly matching TRBD1 (5 bases). The CDR3 length is 14 residues. The germline V and J ends were trimmed by 10 bases and 6 bases, with 18 bases remaining between them. DNA of the CDR3: TGTGCCATCCTTTCGCGGAGGGGCCATGAAAAACTGTTTTTT. This encodes CAILSRRGHEKLFF.

The chain has TRBV6-5 and TRBJ1-3; 8 nucleotides line up with TRBD1. This CDR3 spans 16 amino acids. From germline, CDR1 is MNHEY and CDR2 SVGAGI. V shed 5 bases, J shed 2 bases, and the junction held 8 bases outside the gene matches. The CDR3 nucleotides are TGTGCCAGCAGTGGAACGACGACAGGGGCTGGAAACACCATATATTTT. Translating it yields CASSGTTTGAGNTIYF.

This rearrangement joins TRBV7-9 to TRBJ2-7; D remains unclear. Germline loops: CDR1 SEHNR, CDR2 FQNEAQ (reference sequence). The CDR3 runs to 16 residues. Deletions cut 1 base from V and 5 bases from J, with 18 bases between. CDR3 coding DNA: TGTGCCAGCAGCTTAGGGATGACTCCATTAGTTGACGAGCAGTACTTC. Translated, it gives CASSLGMTPLVDEQYF. Full variable domain (missing parts from reference TRBV7-9 and TRBJ2-7): DTGVSQNPRHKITKRGQNVTFRCDPISEHNRLYWYRQTLGQGPEFLTYFQNEAQLEKSRLLSDRFSAERPKGSFSTLEIQRTEQGDSAMYLCASSLGMTPLVDEQYFGPGTRLTVT.

This clonotype came up a few times. CDR3 sequence: CASSAAVLAGRPYEQYF. CDR3 nucleotides: TGTGCCAGCAGCGCCGCGGTACTAGCGGGACGACCCTACGAGCAGTACTTC. The chain joins TRBV7-2 to TRBJ2-7, with 10 bases that match TRBD2. The CDR3 totals 17 residues. The V segment lost 5 bases and the J segment 2 bases; nucleotides outside the gene matches: 12. Germline V gene sequence: CDR1 SGHTA, CDR2 FQGNSA. The complete variable domain, with remaining parts taken from reference TRBV7-2 and TRBJ2-7, reads GAGVSQSPSNKVTEKGKDVELRCDPISGHTALYWYRQSLGQGLEFLIYFQGNSAPDKSGLPSDRFSAERTGGSVSTLTIQRTQQEDSAVYLCASSAAVLAGRPYEQYFGPGTRLTVT.

The rearrangement links TRBV2 to TRBJ1-2; no firm D call. The germline V gene encodes CDR1 SNHLY and CDR2 FYNNEI. Trimming took 7 bases from V and 7 from J, leaving 19 bases between them. The CDR3 consists of 14 residues. The CDR3 loop is CASKQFDSAGGYTF. As DNA, the CDR3 is TGTGCCAGCAAGCAGTTTGACTCAGCGGGTGGCTACACCTTC.

This clonotype was observed at least ten times. J is TRBJ2-7 and V is TRBV2, with D maybe TRBD1 (6 bases). V was trimmed by 2 bases and J by 4 bases, leaving 12 bases between them. The germline gives CDR1 SNHLY, CDR2 FYNNEI. This CDR3 region has 14 residues. CDR3 nucleotides: TGTGCCAGCAGTGAAACACAGGGAAGGTACGAGCAGTACTTC. It is translated as CASSETQGRYEQYF.

The rearrangement uses TRBV12-5 and TRBJ2-5; 7 bases map to TRBD1. The length of the CDR3 is 19 residues. CDR1 and CDR2 from the germline V gene are LGHNT and FRNRAP. V shed 6 bases, J shed 2 bases, and the junction held 21 bases outside the gene matches. DNA of the CDR3: TGTGCTAGTGGCTCCCCTTCCGGGACAGCTCTTATTGAACAAGAGACCCAGTACTTC. It is translated as CASGSPSGTALIEQETQYF.

This chain links TRBV9 with TRBJ1-1; D may be TRBD1 (5 bases). Between the trimmed V and J ends, which lost 4 bases and 8 bases, there was a span of 18 bases. The CDR3 sequence is 14 residues long. Germline lookup yields CDR1 SGDLS and CDR2 YYNGEE. The CDR3 DNA follows: TGTGCCAGCAGCTACCGACAGAGGCTCACCGAAGCTTTCTTT. It yields the protein CASSYRQRLTEAFF. Complete variable domain (other parts from reference TRBV9 and TRBJ1-1): DSGVTQTPKHLITATGQRVTLRCSPRSGDLSVYWYQQSLDQGLQFLIQYYNGEERAKGNILERFSAQQFPDLHSELNLSSLELGDSALYFCASSYRQRLTEAFFGQGTRLTVV.

This clonotype was seen many times. The CDR3 loop is CASSDLAGGSQYF. The DNA for the CDR3 is TGTGCCAGCAGTGACCTAGCGGGGGGCTCCCAGTACTTC. The chain uses TRBV25-1 and TRBJ2-7; 11 nucleotides agree with TRBD2. The CDR3 has 13 residues. CDR1 and CDR2 from the germline V gene are MGHDK and SYGVNS. Trimming at V came to 3 bases and at J to 10 bases, leaving 5 bases not matched to a gene.